These 29 T cell receptor beta chains were sequenced from one sample in a study of human T cells and chemical hapten exposure (dated by TCRdb to the early 2020s). Explained via the paper, the time point label denotes: patch test 2, 6 weeks after DPC sensitization. This specimen's treatment or condition label, interpreted: therapeutic diphenylcyclopropenone sensitization with weekly scalp DPC. The library was generated by RACE. Instrument used: NextSeq 500. TCRdb reran the public reads through fastp at Q25 and MiXCR, keeping productive beta chains. Merged by CDR3 protein, the rows form single entries marked with the most common genes and DNA. In this sample the table shows approximately 90,000 distinct CDR3 sequences, approximately 10% of which occur a single time. The ten largest clones add up to roughly 2% of the sample. Here the sequenced sample was whole blood, taken in connection with sensitization to the hapten diphenylcyclopropenone (DPC). Receptor source: a man in his forties with alopecia areata. Some clones in this sample may be carry-over from other donors' samples.

This clonotype was observed a handful of times. The CDR3 region has the DNA TGTGCCAGCAGCTTAAGAGGGCCGGACACCGGGGAGCTGTTTTTT. Translation gives CASSLRGPDTGELFF. The chain carries TRBV7-9 and TRBJ2-2, with a tentative D call TRBD2 (5 bases). V lost 2 bases and J 3 bases, leaving 10 bases between the germline ends. CDR1 is SEHNR, CDR2 FQNEAQ, per germline (reference sequence). The CDR3 loop spans 15 amino acids.

A few counts support this clonotype. The chain couples TRBV3-1 to TRBJ2-3, with 10 positions matching TRBD2. Germline loops: CDR1 LGHDT, CDR2 YNNKEL (reference sequence). This CDR3 contains 15 residues. Unmatched junction bases numbered 8, after V lost 5 bases and J lost 6 bases. The CDR3 is CASSGRLAGDDTQYF. In nucleotides, the CDR3 is TGTGCCAGCAGCGGGCGGCTAGCGGGAGACGATACGCAGTATTTT.

This clonotype was seen ten or more times. J is TRBJ1-2 and V is TRBV4-3, with D unclear. V lost 1 base and J lost 7, with 13 bases in between. Germline V gene lookup returns CDR1 LGHNA and CDR2 YSLEER. The CDR3 has 14 residues. The CDR3 nucleotides are TGCGCCAGCAGCCAAGGAGTACGGCAGTCTGGCTACACCTTC. Translating gives CASSQGVRQSGYTF.

The J gene is TRBJ2-1, the V gene TRBV7-9; 10 bases map to TRBD1. From germline, CDR1 is SEHNR and CDR2 FQNEAQ (reference sequence). Losses at the gene ends were 2 bases for V and 3 bases for J; bases not matched to a gene: 10. The CDR3 contains 18 residues. The CDR3 sequence is CASSLNRPGQGIYNEQFF. The CDR3, as DNA: TGTGCCAGCAGCTTAAATCGGCCGGGACAGGGGATCTACAATGAGCAGTTCTTC.

This clonotype came up many times. This chain joins TRBV7-9 and TRBJ2-5; no clear D gene. The CDR3 covers 14 residues. V dropped 5 bases and J dropped 7 bases, with 17 bases sitting between them. Germline lookup yields CDR1 SEHNR and CDR2 FQNEAQ (reference sequence). This CDR3 reads CASSPPQSSATQYF. CDR3 in DNA: TGTGCCAGCAGCCCCCCGCAAAGTTCGGCGACCCAGTACTTC.

This clonotype occurred a few times. The J gene is TRBJ2-5, the V gene TRBV7-9, with D tentatively TRBD1 (7 bases). The CDR3 is 15 residues long. Germline V lookup: CDR1 SEHNR, CDR2 FQNEAQ (reference sequence). Deletions cut 7 bases from V and 7 bases from J, with 22 bases between. CDR3 region: CASTSLTGTWGTQYF. In DNA form, the CDR3 reads TGTGCCAGCACCTCGCTGACAGGGACTTGGGGGACCCAGTACTTC.

The rearrangement links TRBV6-5 to TRBJ2-1; the match to TRBD1 covers 7 bases. The CDR3 spans 13 residues. CDR1 and CDR2 (germline): MNHEY, SVGAGI. J was trimmed by 3 bases and V by 7 bases; bases with no gene match: 3. CDR3 sequence (DNA): TGTGCCAGCAAACGGGACAGCTACAATGAGCAGTTCTTC. Translating it yields CASKRDSYNEQFF.

The chain employs TRBV28 and TRBJ2-1; TRBD2 aligns across 7 bases. Germline values: CDR1 MDHEN, CDR2 SYDVKM. Trimming removed 6 bases from V and 11 bases from J; junction bases left unmatched: 10. The CDR3 runs to 13 residues. CDR3 in DNA: TGTGCCAGCAGCCCCATTCGAGCGGGGAAGCAGTTCTTC. This codes for CASSPIRAGKQFF.

The J gene is TRBJ2-3, the V gene TRBV7-2, with a weak D call TRBD2 (5 bases). V was cut by 0 bases and J by 4 bases, with 8 bases left in between. Per the germline V gene, CDR1 is SGHTA and CDR2 is FQGNSA. This CDR3 comprises 14 residues. CDR3 nucleotide sequence: TGTGCCAGCAGCTTAGCGCTGAGGGCAGATACGCAGTATTTT. As protein: CASSLALRADTQYF.

This clonotype has a handful of counts. The genes are TRBV3-1 and TRBJ2-2; D is ambiguous. V dropped 6 bases and J dropped 3 bases, with 11 bases sitting between them. The length of the CDR3 is 14 residues. Germline values: CDR1 LGHDT, CDR2 YNNKEL (reference sequence). CDR3 in amino acids: CASRMAAYTGELFF. In DNA, the CDR3 is TGTGCCAGCAGAATGGCTGCTTACACCGGGGAGCTGTTTTTT.

This rearrangement joins TRBV5-1 to TRBJ2-1; TRBD2 aligns across 7 bases. CDR1 SGHRS and CDR2 YFSETQ come from the germline V gene. Trimming removed 0 bases from V and 8 bases from J; junction bases left unmatched: 5. This CDR3 contains 14 residues. The CDR3 nucleotides are TGCGCCAGCAGCTTGGGCGGGAGTAACTATGAGCAGTTCTTC. Protein: CASSLGGSNYEQFF.

There are many counts of this clonotype. V is TRBV7-6 and J is TRBJ2-1, with D perhaps TRBD2 (7 bases). Germline values: CDR1 SGHVS, CDR2 FNYEAQ. V lost 5 bases to trimming and J lost 5 bases, with 10 bases between them. This CDR3 spans 13 amino acids. CDR3 loop: CASSTGTNNEQFF. The CDR3 nucleotides are TGTGCCAGCAGCACAGGGACTAACAATGAGCAGTTCTTC.

V and J are TRBV29-1 and TRBJ1-4; TRBD1 matches at 7 bases. The CDR3 has 17 amino acids. Germline V gene sequence: CDR1 SQVTM, CDR2 ANQGSEA. The trim removed 6 bases at V and 3 bases at J, leaving 16 bases unmatched. In DNA, the CDR3 is TGCAGCGTGCTGCCGGGACAGTCTTTCGGATCTAATGAAAAACTGTTTTTT. Translated, it gives CSVLPGQSFGSNEKLFF.

In this sample, this clonotype turned up a few times. This sequence joins TRBV18 and TRBJ2-3; tentatively, D is TRBD2 (5 bases). Trimming stripped 3 bases from V and 4 bases from J, with 8 bases between. The germline CDR1 and CDR2 sequences are KGHSH and LQKENI. This CDR3 is 13 amino acids long. CDR3 loop: CASSPLAADTQYF. The CDR3 coding sequence is TGTGCCAGCTCACCGCTAGCCGCAGATACGCAGTATTTT.

Many counts were recorded for this clonotype. This CDR3 is CASSQSLAGVHEQFF. The CDR3 DNA reads as TGTGCCAGCAGCCAATCCCTAGCGGGAGTCCATGAGCAGTTCTTC. V usage is TRBV14 and J usage is TRBJ2-1; 10 nucleotides agree with TRBD2. Germline CDR1 and CDR2: SGHDN and FVKESK. The CDR3 extends over 15 amino acids. V shed 2 bases, J shed 8 bases, and the junction held 6 bases outside the gene matches.

The chain carries TRBV20-1 and TRBJ2-1; D remains unclear. Trimming removed 3 bases from V and 6 bases from J, with 6 bases in between. This CDR3 has 11 amino acids. CDR1 is DFQATT, CDR2 SNEGSKA, per germline (reference sequence). CDR3 amino acids: CSARRPNEQFF. The CDR3 DNA follows: TGCAGTGCTAGGAGGCCCAATGAGCAGTTCTTC.

The rearrangement links TRBV21-1 to TRBJ1-1; the listed D gene, TRBD1, was not tested against the DNA. TRBV21-1 is assigned pseudogene status. This CDR3 region has 16 residues. CDR3 in amino acids: CASSPAGISDGTEAFF. The CDR3 DNA is TGTGCCAGCAGCCCCGCCGGGATCTCAGATGGGACTGAAGCTTTCTTT.

This sequence joins TRBV14 and TRBJ1-3; D is perhaps TRBD1 (6 bases). CDR3 length: 14 amino acids. Germline V lookup: CDR1 SGHDN, CDR2 FVKESK. Trimming stripped 7 bases from V and 0 bases from J, with 10 bases between. The CDR3 reads CASTPGHSGNTIYF. In DNA, the CDR3 is TGTGCCAGCACCCCGGGACACTCTGGAAACACCATATATTTT.

This clonotype was recorded a few times. The chain uses TRBV6-5 and TRBJ2-5, with unresolved D. This CDR3 spans 14 amino acids. CDR1 is MNHEY and CDR2 is SVGAGI in the germline V gene. V was cut by 6 bases and J by 7 bases, with 18 bases left in between. The CDR3 DNA is TGTGCCAGCAGCCAGAGATTAAGATTTGGGACCCAGTACTTC. Encoded protein: CASSQRLRFGTQYF.

The V gene is TRBV12-3 or TRBV12-4, the J gene TRBJ2-5; D gene unclear. The CDR3 runs 12 residues. Trimming pared 5 bases from V and 6 bases from J, leaving 10 bases between. Here the CDR3 DNA reads TGTGCCAGCAGTACACGCGCGAAGACCCAGTACTTC. Protein sequence: CASSTRAKTQYF.

The J gene is TRBJ2-6, the V gene TRBV4-1; no definite D call. Trimming removed 0 bases from V and 0 bases from J, with 15 bases in between. Germline loops: CDR1 MGHRA, CDR2 YSYEKL. The CDR3 covers 19 residues. CDR3 sequence: CASSQDIGGRGSGANVLTF. The CDR3 bases are TGCGCCAGCAGCCAAGATATCGGCGGCAGAGGCTCTGGGGCCAACGTCCTGACTTTC.

The chain uses TRBV5-1 and TRBJ1-2; D uncertain. The V gene's germline CDR1 is SGHRS and CDR2 YFSETQ. V lost 4 bases, J lost 5 bases, and 12 bases lay in between. CDR3 length equals 13 residues. The CDR3 protein is CASSNGVWYGYTF. DNA for the CDR3: TGCGCCAGCAGCAACGGTGTTTGGTATGGCTACACCTTC.

This clonotype was picked up one time. Written as DNA, the CDR3 is TGTGCCTGGAAACTGGGGGTGAACACTGAAGCTTTCTTT. Translated: CAWKLGVNTEAFF. V is TRBV30 and J is TRBJ1-1, with a tentative D call TRBD1 (5 bases). Trimming left V 4 bases short and J 0 bases short, with 9 bases between. Germline V gives CDR1 GTSNPN, CDR2 SVGIG (reference sequence). The length of the CDR3 is 13 residues. Together with reference TRBV30 and TRBJ1-1, the CDR3 gives the full variable domain: SQTIHQWPATLVQPVGSPLSLECTVEGTSNPNLYWYRQAAGRGLQLLFYSVGIGQISSEVPQNLSASRPQDRQFILSSKKLLLSDSGFYLCAWKLGVNTEAFFGQGTRLTVV.

The rearrangement joins TRBV6-2 or TRBV6-3 to TRBJ2-1; D gene ambiguous. Per the germline V gene, CDR1 is MNHEY and CDR2 is SVGEGT. V was cut by 0 bases and J by 9 bases, with 12 bases left in between. The CDR3 is 14 residues long. This chain's CDR3 is CASSYSHYGGEQFF. Here the CDR3 DNA reads TGTGCCAGCAGTTACTCCCATTACGGTGGTGAGCAGTTCTTC.

This clonotype showed up just a few times. The CDR3, as DNA: TGCAGTACCCCTGGGACGACTAGCGGGAGGGCCGCGGACATTCAGTACTTC. Protein product: CSTPGTTSGRAADIQYF. V and J are TRBV20-1 and TRBJ2-4; TRBD2 aligns across 14 bases. Germline V gives CDR1 DFQATT, CDR2 SNEGSKA (reference sequence). The CDR3 loop spans 17 amino acids. Germline trimming cut 8 bases from V and 8 bases from J; bases unmatched to any gene: 17.

This chain connects TRBV9 to TRBJ2-5; the D gene is possibly TRBD1 (6 bases). CDR3 length: 14 residues. V dropped 3 bases and J dropped 1 base, with 10 bases sitting between them. Germline CDR1 is SGDLS and CDR2 is YYNGEE. The chain's CDR3 is CASSATGAQETQYF. DNA of the CDR3: TGTGCCAGCAGCGCGACAGGAGCCCAAGAGACCCAGTACTTC.

In its sample, this clonotype was seen a few times. The chain uses TRBV7-2 and TRBJ2-7; 11 bases are shared with TRBD2. V was clipped by 1 base and J by 5 bases; unmatched bases: 10. The CDR3 spans 17 residues. Per the germline V gene, CDR1 is SGHTA and CDR2 is FQGNSA. CDR3 protein: CASSLVELAGVPHEQYF. CDR3 DNA sequence: TGTGCCAGCAGCTTAGTTGAACTAGCGGGAGTCCCCCACGAGCAGTACTTC.

V usage is TRBV12-3 or TRBV12-4 and J usage is TRBJ1-3; D is perhaps TRBD1 (6 bases). Trimming removed 7 bases from V and 2 bases from J, with 18 bases in between. The CDR3 contains 16 residues. CDR3 residues: CASNDNRGLAGNTIYF. For the CDR3, the DNA is TGTGCCAGCAACGATAATCGGGGGCTAGCTGGAAACACCATATATTTT.

The chain combines TRBV5-1 with TRBJ2-3; 8 bases match TRBD2. Per the germline V gene, CDR1 is SGHRS and CDR2 is YFSETQ. This CDR3 is 17 amino acids long. V shed 3 bases and J 5 bases; nucleotides not matched to a gene: 14. Here the CDR3 DNA reads TGCGCCAGCAGCTCCCCAATCGGGCGGGAGGTGGAAGATACGCAGTATTTT. It specifies CASSSPIGREVEDTQYF.